This T cell receptor (beta chain) derives from a study of T-cell reconstitution after alpha-beta-depleted transplantation in children. The study, taken as a whole, reports: Surviving thymic progenitors and recipient T cells were the source of high TCRbeta diversity at day 60 in some patients.

Germline CDR1 DFQATT, CDR2 SNEGSKA (reference sequence). The length of the CDR3 is 13 residues. As concerns this clonotype: Its specificity is not known. A read error may account for a junction end that differs from germline.

Preparing the TCRbeta library involved the use of unique molecular identifiers. A single record per CDR3 protein comes from TCRdb applying MiXCR to the PCR reads. The data hold about 100,000 distinct CDR3 sequences, with around 7% observed a single time. V and J are TRBV20-1 and TRBJ1-1; 7 bases line up with TRBD1. The specimen was PBMCs, collected before TCRalphabeta/CD19-depleted stem cell transplant. The origin of this receptor is a boy between 2 and 15 years old with acute lymphoblastic leukemia, due to receive a stem cell transplant. CDR3 DNA: TGCGGTGCCCTACAGGGGTTGGTGACTGAAGCTTTCTTT. Its translation is CGALQGLVTEAFF.